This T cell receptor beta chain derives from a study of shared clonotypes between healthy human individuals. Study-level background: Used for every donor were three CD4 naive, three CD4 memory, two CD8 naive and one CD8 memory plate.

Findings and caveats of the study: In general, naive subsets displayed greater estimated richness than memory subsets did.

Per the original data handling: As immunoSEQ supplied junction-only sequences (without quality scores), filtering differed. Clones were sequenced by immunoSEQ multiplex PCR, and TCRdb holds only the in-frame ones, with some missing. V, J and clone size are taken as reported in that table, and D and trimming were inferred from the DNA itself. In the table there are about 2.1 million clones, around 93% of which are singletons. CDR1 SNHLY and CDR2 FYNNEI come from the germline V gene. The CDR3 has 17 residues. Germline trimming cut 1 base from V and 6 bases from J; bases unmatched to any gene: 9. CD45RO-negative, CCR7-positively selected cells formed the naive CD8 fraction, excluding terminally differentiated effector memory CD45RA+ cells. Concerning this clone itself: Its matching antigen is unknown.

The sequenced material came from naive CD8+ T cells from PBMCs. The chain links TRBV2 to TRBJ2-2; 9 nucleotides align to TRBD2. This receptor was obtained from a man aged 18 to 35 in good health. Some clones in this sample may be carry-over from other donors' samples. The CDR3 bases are TGTGCCAGCAGTGAAGATAGCGGGAGTCCCATGGCCGGGGAGCTGTTTTTT. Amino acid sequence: CASSEDSGSPMAGELFF.